This TCR beta chain was recorded in a study of blood T cells in healthy people across ages. Germline V gene lookup returns CDR1 SNHLY and CDR2 FYNNEI. Trimming took off 1 base at V and 7 bases at J, with 5 bases between the two ends. This CDR3 contains 13 residues. Combining a sample-barcoded 5' primer with a J-beta primer mix, a second PCR ran for roughly 7 to 12 cycles. TCRdb re-analysed the 5' RACE reads in MiXCR, keeping a single row per CDR3 protein. The table includes 550,000 to 700,000 distinct CDR3 sequences, 25% to 30% detected once. This TCR was sampled from a woman between 70 and 85 years old in good health. This chain links TRBV2 with TRBJ1-6; D call uncertain. The sequencing sample was made of blood. The CDR3 DNA reads as TGTGCCAGCAGTGAAGGCTACAATTCACCCCTCCACTTT. It encodes CASSEGYNSPLHF.